A selection of T cell receptor beta chains follows, all from one sample in a study of T cell repertoires in cytomegalovirus infection. No antigen has been assigned to these receptors. Via MiXCR, TCRdb re-called the reads, giving one row per CDR3 protein. The sample has about 830,000 distinct CDR3 sequences, approximately 29% seen once. This sample comprised cultured CD8+ T cells from PBMCs, obtained from culture after CMV antigen stimulation. The receptors derive from a human donor in good health (CMV status not recorded). Some clones in this sample may be carry-over from other donors' samples. The CDR3 runs from the conserved cysteine through the conserved F or W. A D gene is named only where the DNA matches it firmly. Some rows mark clone size as missing; the rest say once, few, many or name a class of expanded clone.

clone_size	v_call	j_call	d_call	cdr3_nt	cdr3_aa
few	TRBV19	TRBJ1-6	TRBD1	TGTGCCAGTAGTCCCGGGACAGGGGTTTCACCCCTCCACTTT	CASSPGTGVSPLHF
NA	TRBV5-1	TRBJ1-2	NA	TGCGCCAGCAGCTTCATTGGGGGGGTTTTCCGGGAATTGAACGATGGCTACACCTTC	CASSFIGGVFRELNDGYTF
few	TRBV7-9	TRBJ2-3	NA	TGTGCCAGCAGTGTAATCGGGTCCAGGAGCCCCACAGATACGCAGTATTTT	CASSVIGSRSPTDTQYF
few	TRBV6-1	TRBJ2-2	TRBD1	TGTGCCAGCAGTCCGCGGACAGGGTACACCGGGGAGCTGTTTTTT	CASSPRTGYTGELFF
NA	TRBV25-1	TRBJ1-6	NA	TGTGCCAGCAGTGAATATGGGACGGCGAATTCACCCCTCCACTTT	CASSEYGTANSPLHF
NA	TRBV20-1	TRBJ1-3	NA	TGCAGTGCCCGACATCAGGGACTTGGAAACACCATATATTTT	CSARHQGLGNTIYF
few	TRBV6-5	TRBJ1-1	NA	TGTGCCAGCACCTTATACGCGGGGGCTGAAGCTTTCTTT	CASTLYAGAEAFF
few	TRBV20-1	TRBJ2-4	TRBD2	TGCAGTGCTGTCGGGACTAGCGGGGCAAACATTCAGTACTTC	CSAVGTSGANIQYF
NA	TRBV19	TRBJ1-1	TRBD1	TGTGCCAGTAGTAGGCCGCGGGACAGGGACACTGAAGCTTTCTTT	CASSRPRDRDTEAFF
many	TRBV7-2	TRBJ2-2	NA	TGTGCCAGCAGCTTAGGTCTGTTCCTAGAGTGGACCGGGGAGCTGTTTTTT	CASSLGLFLEWTGELFF
many	TRBV19	TRBJ1-1	NA	TGTGCCAGTAGTATGACAGTGAACACTGAAGCTTTCTTT	CASSMTVNTEAFF
NA	TRBV27	TRBJ2-1	NA	TGTGCCAGCAGCTGGGAGGCCGGGAATGAGCAGTTCTTC	CASSWEAGNEQFF
NA	TRBV29-1	TRBJ2-7	TRBD2	TGCAGCGTTGAAGACGCCCGGGGGGGAGGGTACGAGCAGTACTTC	CSVEDARGGGYEQYF
NA	TRBV4-1	TRBJ1-5	NA	TGCGCCAGCAGCCAAGGGGACGCACAAGGAAATCAGCCCCAGCATTTT	CASSQGDAQGNQPQHF
medium-sized	TRBV14	TRBJ2-1	TRBD1	TGTGCCAGCAGCACCCTGACAGGGCCGGGCTATGAGCAGTTCTTC	CASSTLTGPGYEQFF
few	TRBV7-4	TRBJ2-7	NA	TGTGCCAGCAGCTTAGAGGGGGTCGATTCGGGGTACGAGCAGTACTTC	CASSLEGVDSGYEQYF
NA	TRBV6-6	TRBJ2-5	TRBD1	TGTGCCAGCAGTTACGCGACAGGGACCTCAGCAGAGACCCAGTACTTC	CASSYATGTSAETQYF
few	TRBV4-3	TRBJ2-5	NA	TGCGCCAGCAGCCAAGATACTGCATTCGAGACCCAGTACTTC	CASSQDTAFETQYF
NA	TRBV27	TRBJ1-2	NA	TGTGCCGACGGGGGCGGCTATGGCTACACCTTC	CADGGGYGYTF
NA	TRBV7-9	TRBJ2-5	NA	TGTGCCAGCAGCTCCCACAGGGATACGGAGACCCAGTACTTC	CASSSHRDTETQYF
NA	TRBV3-1	TRBJ2-2	NA	TGTGCCAGCAGCCCGTGGGAAGGGCGCAGAGACACCGGGGAGCTGTTTTTT	CASSPWEGRRDTGELFF
many	TRBV6-1	TRBJ1-1	NA	TGTGCCAGCAAGAACCCCGCCGGGATGAACACTGAAGCTTTCTTT	CASKNPAGMNTEAFF
NA	TRBV11-2	TRBJ2-5	NA	TGTGCCAGCAGCTCCCTTAACAGGGCCGATGAGACCCAGTACTTC	CASSSLNRADETQYF
NA	TRBV4-1	TRBJ1-2	NA	TGCGCCAGCAGCCAAGAAACAGGATCCTATGGCTACACCTTC	CASSQETGSYGYTF
few	TRBV2	TRBJ1-3	TRBD1	TGTGCCAGCAGCATTACCGGGACAGGGGGGTCTGGAAACACCATATATTTT	CASSITGTGGSGNTIYF
many	TRBV12-3/TRBV12-4	TRBJ1-3	NA	TGTGCCAGCACCGAGTTCTCTGGAAACACCATATATTTT	CASTEFSGNTIYF
few	TRBV6-6	TRBJ1-4	NA	TGTGCCAGCAGTTACCCCGTCACGAGTGTGGGTGAAAAACTGTTTTTT	CASSYPVTSVGEKLFF
NA	TRBV4-3	TRBJ1-1	NA	TGCGCCAGTTCTTACAACACGATGAACACTGAAGCTTTCTTT	CASSYNTMNTEAFF
NA	TRBV6-5	TRBJ2-1	NA	TGTGCCAGCAGAAACGGGCGAGGGCCCTACAATGAGCAGTTCTTC	CASRNGRGPYNEQFF
few	TRBV5-1	TRBJ2-1	TRBD2	TGCGCCAGCCGTGGCGGGGGGAGCTCCTACAATGAGCAGTTCTTC	CASRGGGSSYNEQFF
few	TRBV6-5	TRBJ2-2	NA	TGTGCCAGCAGTTACGCAGGGCCCACCGGGGAGCTGTTTTTT	CASSYAGPTGELFF
few	TRBV3-1	TRBJ1-1	NA	TGTGCCAGCAGCCAAGACCTCATCGGGAACACTGAAGCTTTCTTT	CASSQDLIGNTEAFF
NA	TRBV11-2	TRBJ2-5	NA	TGTGCCAGCAGCTTTTGGACCAGGAATAACCTTGGGGAGACCCAGTACTTC	CASSFWTRNNLGETQYF
many	TRBV7-6	TRBJ2-3	TRBD2	TGTGCCAGCAGCTTAGCGGAGGAATTAGCGGGGGGCTTGGGAAGCACAGATACGCAGTATTTT	CASSLAEELAGGLGSTDTQYF
few	TRBV6-2/TRBV6-3	TRBJ2-3	NA	TGTGCCAGCGGATTACTTCGGACTGAACGGGACACAGATACGCAGTATTTT	CASGLLRTERDTDTQYF
NA	TRBV6-2/TRBV6-3	TRBJ2-7	TRBD1	TGTGCCAGCCCTCACCCCCAGAACAGGGGAGAAGAGCAGTACTTC	CASPHPQNRGEEQYF
NA	TRBV10-3	TRBJ2-5	TRBD1	TGTGCCATGCGGGACAGGGGGCAAGAGACCCAGTACTTC	CAMRDRGQETQYF
many	TRBV7-6	TRBJ2-1	NA	TGTGCCAGCAGCCCGCAGCAGCCGTCTTACAATGAGCAGTTCTTC	CASSPQQPSYNEQFF
NA	TRBV29-1	TRBJ2-7	TRBD1	TGCAGCATTGAAGACCAGGGGGCGGGGTACGAGCAGTACTTC	CSIEDQGAGYEQYF
few	TRBV12-3/TRBV12-4	TRBJ1-1	NA	TGTGCCAGCAGTTTAGGGCCCACCTCCCCAGGGTTCGGCACTGAAGCTTTCTTT	CASSLGPTSPGFGTEAFF
NA	TRBV7-9	TRBJ2-3	TRBD2	TGTGCCAGCAGCTCCTCAGGACTAGCGAAGAACGCCGCTAGCACAGATACGCAGTATTTT	CASSSSGLAKNAASTDTQYF
NA	TRBV6-5	TRBJ2-5	NA	TGTGCCAGCAGTTACTCGGTACTCGCCGTACAAGAGACCCAGTACTTC	CASSYSVLAVQETQYF
NA	TRBV2	TRBJ2-5	TRBD2	TGTGCCAGCAGCCCCCGGGACTACATAACCCAGTACTTC	CASSPRDYITQYF
NA	TRBV24-1	TRBJ2-2	TRBD1	TGTGCCACCAGTGATCCCGGGACAGGGAACACCGGGGAGCTGTTTTTT	CATSDPGTGNTGELFF
few	TRBV12-3/TRBV12-4	TRBJ2-2	TRBD1	TGTGCCAGCAGAGGCCACCGGGACAGAGAAAGAACGAACACCGGGGAGCTGTTTTTT	CASRGHRDRERTNTGELFF